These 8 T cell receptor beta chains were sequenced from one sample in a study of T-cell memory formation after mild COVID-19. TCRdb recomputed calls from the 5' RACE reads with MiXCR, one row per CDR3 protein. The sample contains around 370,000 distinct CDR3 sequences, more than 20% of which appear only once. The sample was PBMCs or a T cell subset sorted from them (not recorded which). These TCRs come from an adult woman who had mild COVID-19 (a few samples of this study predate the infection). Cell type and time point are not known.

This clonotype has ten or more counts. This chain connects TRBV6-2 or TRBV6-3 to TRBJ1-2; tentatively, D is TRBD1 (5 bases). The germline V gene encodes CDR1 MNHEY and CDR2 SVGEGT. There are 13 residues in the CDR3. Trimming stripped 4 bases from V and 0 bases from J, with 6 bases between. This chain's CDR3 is CASSLQANYGYTF. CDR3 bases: TGTGCCAGCAGTTTACAGGCTAACTATGGCTACACCTTC.

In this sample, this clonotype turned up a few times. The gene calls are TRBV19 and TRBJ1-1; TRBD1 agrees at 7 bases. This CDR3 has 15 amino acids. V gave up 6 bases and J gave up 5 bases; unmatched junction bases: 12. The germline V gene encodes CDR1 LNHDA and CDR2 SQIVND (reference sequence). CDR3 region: CASRGGRQGMTEAFF. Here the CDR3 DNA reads TGTGCCAGTAGGGGGGGTCGACAGGGTATGACTGAAGCTTTCTTT.

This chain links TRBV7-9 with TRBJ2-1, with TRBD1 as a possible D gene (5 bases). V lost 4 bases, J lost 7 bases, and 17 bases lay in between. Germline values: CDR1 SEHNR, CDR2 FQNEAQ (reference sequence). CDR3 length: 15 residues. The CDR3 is CASSYTEQGWNEQFF. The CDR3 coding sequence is TGTGCCAGCAGCTATACTGAGCAGGGTTGGAATGAGCAGTTCTTC.

The CDR3 region is CASSETGTGHYGYTF. In DNA form, the CDR3 reads TGTGCCAGCAGCGAAACCGGGACAGGTCACTATGGCTACACCTTC. The V call is TRBV7-9, the J call TRBJ1-2; 8 bases agree with TRBD1. The V gene end was trimmed by 5 bases and the J gene end by 3 bases; junction bases not matched to a gene: 8. In germline, CDR1 is SEHNR, CDR2 FQNEAQ (reference sequence). This CDR3 contains 15 residues.

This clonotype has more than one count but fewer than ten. The CDR3 DNA reads as TGTGCCATCAGTGAGTCTGCCGGGGAGCTGTTTTTT. Translation: CAISESAGELFF. V and J are TRBV10-3 and TRBJ2-2; D unclear. This CDR3 contains 12 residues. Germline V gene sequence: CDR1 ENHRY, CDR2 SYGVKD. V lost 0 bases and J 6 bases, leaving 2 bases between the germline ends.

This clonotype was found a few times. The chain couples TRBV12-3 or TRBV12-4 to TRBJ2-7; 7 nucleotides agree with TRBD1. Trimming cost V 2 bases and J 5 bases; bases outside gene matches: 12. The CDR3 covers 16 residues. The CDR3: CASSLNLFTGDHEQYF. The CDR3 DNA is TGTGCCAGCAGTTTAAATCTCTTCACAGGGGACCACGAGCAGTACTTC.

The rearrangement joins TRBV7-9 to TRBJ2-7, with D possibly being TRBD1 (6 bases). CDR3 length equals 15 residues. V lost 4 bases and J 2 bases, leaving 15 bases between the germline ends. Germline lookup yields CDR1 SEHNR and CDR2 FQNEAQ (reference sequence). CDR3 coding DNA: TGTGCCAGCAGCTATCGGACAGAAAGTCCCTACGAGCAGTACTTC. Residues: CASSYRTESPYEQYF.

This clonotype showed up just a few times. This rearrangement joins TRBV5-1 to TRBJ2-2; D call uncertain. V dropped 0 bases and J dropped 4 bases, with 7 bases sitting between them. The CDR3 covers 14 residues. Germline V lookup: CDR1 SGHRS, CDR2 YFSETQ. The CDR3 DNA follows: TGCGCCAGCAGCTTGGCACAGTCCACCGGGGAGCTGTTTTTT. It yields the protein CASSLAQSTGELFF. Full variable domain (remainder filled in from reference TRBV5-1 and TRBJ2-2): KAGVTQTPRYLIKTRGQQVTLSCSPISGHRSVSWYQQTPGQGLQFLFEYFSETQRNKGNFPGRFSGRQFSNSRSEMNVSTLELGDSALYLCASSLAQSTGELFFGEGSRLTVL.